These 15 T cell receptor beta chains share one sample of origin, sequenced in a study of blood T cell repertoires in COVID-19. This table comes from immunoSEQ multiplex PCR, and its TCRdb copy is limited to in-frame clones, with some not included. The data contain fewer than 200,000 clones, 88% of them seen just once; the ten biggest clones take up more than 2%. The sample was peripheral blood. The receptors shown here come from a man aged 50-60 years who had recovered from COVID-19.

The chain has TRBV2 and TRBJ2-3; maybe TRBD2 (5 bases). Trimming pared 4 bases from V and 1 base from J, leaving 18 bases between. CDR3 length: 17 amino acids. Germline assignment: CDR1 SNHLY and CDR2 FYNNEI. The CDR3 spells CASSASSEVSGTDTQYF. The CDR3 DNA follows: TGTGCCAGCAGTGCTTCCTCGGAGGTCTCTGGCACAGATACGCAGTATTTT.

The J gene is TRBJ1-2, the V gene TRBV25-1; D possibly corresponds to TRBD1 (5 bases). Trimming removed 1 base at V and 4 bases at J, with 13 bases between. There are 15 residues in the CDR3. Per germline, CDR1 MGHDK and CDR2 SYGVNS. CDR3 bases: TGTGCCAGCAGTGAATGGGGAGGGACGGGCTATGGCTACACCTTC. Protein sequence: CASSEWGGTGYGYTF.

The chain employs TRBV7-2 and TRBJ2-7, with D perhaps TRBD2 (5 bases). Germline CDR1 reads SGHTA; CDR2 reads FQGNSA. The CDR3 is 13 residues long. Deletions cut 1 base from V and 7 bases from J, with 11 bases between. The CDR3 loop reads CASSLVGPGEQYF. In DNA, the CDR3 is TGTGCCAGCAGCTTAGTCGGCCCGGGGGAGCAGTACTTC.

With respect to this clone: Other DNA sequences of this sample code for an identical CDR3. This sequence joins TRBV30 and TRBJ1-5; D perhaps matches TRBD1 (6 bases). CDR1 and CDR2 (germline): GTSNPN, SVGIG (reference sequence). V lost 3 bases and J lost 4, with 10 bases in between. CDR3 length: 13 amino acids. The CDR3 loop reads CAWSRQENQPQHF. DNA for the CDR3: TGTGCCTGGAGCAGACAGGAAAATCAGCCCCAGCATTTT.

V and J are TRBV4-3 and TRBJ2-2; maybe TRBD2 (5 bases). Between the trimmed V and J ends, which lost 0 bases and 7 bases, there was a span of 12 bases. This CDR3 contains 15 residues. The germline V gene encodes CDR1 LGHNA and CDR2 YSLEER. The CDR3 DNA sequence: TGCGCCAGCAGCCAAGATCGGGGAAATGGCGGGGAGCTGTTTTTT. The encoded protein is CASSQDRGNGGELFF.

This chain joins TRBV7-3 and TRBJ2-1; a possible D gene is TRBD1 (6 bases). Germline loops: CDR1 SGHTA, CDR2 FQGTGA. The CDR3 extends over 14 amino acids. V lost 9 bases, J lost 7 bases, and 19 bases lay in between. The chain's CDR3 is CASTQGSGRNEQFF. The CDR3 DNA follows: TGTGCCAGTACGCAGGGGAGTGGCCGAAATGAGCAGTTCTTC.

This chain joins TRBV9 and TRBJ1-5; D may be TRBD1 (5 bases). Germline CDR1 SGDLS, CDR2 YYNGEE. This CDR3 has 14 residues. V lost 4 bases and J 5 bases, leaving 13 bases between the germline ends. CDR3 loop: CASSRTGLDQPQHF. CDR3 sequence (DNA): TGTGCCAGCAGCCGGACGGGACTTGATCAGCCCCAGCATTTT. Filled out from reference TRBV9 and TRBJ1-5, the complete variable domain reads DSGVTQTPKHLITATGQRVTLRCSPRSGDLSVYWYQQSLDQGLQFLIQYYNGEERAKGNILERFSAQQFPDLHSELNLSSLELGDSALYFCASSRTGLDQPQHFGDGTRLSIL.

The chain couples TRBV5-5 to TRBJ2-3; D gene unclear. The CDR3 runs 12 residues. Per germline, CDR1 SGHKS and CDR2 YYEKEE (reference sequence). V was trimmed by 3 bases and J by 2 bases, leaving 4 bases between them. The CDR3 nucleotides are TGTGCCAGCAGCTCAAACACAGATACGCAGTATTTT. It is translated as CASSSNTDTQYF.

V gene TRBV2 combines with J gene TRBJ1-4; D gene ambiguous. The CDR3 covers 12 residues. The V and J ends lost 6 bases and 5 bases respectively, with 7 bases between them. Germline loops: CDR1 SNHLY, CDR2 FYNNEI. DNA for the CDR3: TGTGCCAGCAGCACAAAAAATGAAAAACTGTTTTTT. Its protein product is CASSTKNEKLFF.

This chain uses TRBV5-4 with TRBJ2-7; 8 positions match TRBD1. The CDR3 is made up of 14 amino acids. The trim removed 4 bases at V and 3 bases at J, leaving 6 bases unmatched. Germline V lookup: CDR1 SGHNT, CDR2 YYREEE (reference sequence). CDR3 nucleotides: TGTGCCAGCAGCGGGGGACAGGCCCGCTACGAGCAGTACTTC. Translated: CASSGGQARYEQYF.

The CDR3 here is CASSQTGWYEQYF. DNA for the CDR3: TGCGCCAGCAGCCAAACAGGGTGGTACGAGCAGTACTTC. V usage is TRBV4-1 and J usage is TRBJ2-7, with D possibly TRBD1 on 6 matching bases. This CDR3 comprises 13 residues. Germline V gene sequence: CDR1 MGHRA, CDR2 YSYEKL. The V end lost 2 bases, the J end lost 4 bases, and 9 bases lay between the germline ends.

This clone was seen once. V is TRBV7-9 and J is TRBJ2-2; no clear D. CDR1 and CDR2 (germline): SEHNR, FQNEAQ (reference sequence). V was shortened by 5 bases and J by 2 bases, with 18 bases between the two germline ends. The CDR3 totals 17 residues. This chain's CDR3 is CASSARSMPQNTGELFF. DNA for the CDR3: TGTGCCAGCAGCGCCCGTAGCATGCCCCAAAACACCGGGGAGCTGTTTTTT.

The rearrangement joins TRBV9 to TRBJ2-7; D is possibly TRBD2 (5 bases). Trimming took 0 bases from V and 2 from J, leaving 18 bases between them. The CDR3 has 17 residues. Germline CDR1 and CDR2: SGDLS and YYNGEE. CDR3 nucleotide sequence: TGTGCCAGCAGCGTAGATATAACTGGGCGGAGGCCCTACGAGCAGTACTTC. It codes for CASSVDITGRRPYEQYF.

V usage is TRBV6-1 and J usage is TRBJ1-1; the match to TRBD1 covers 7 bases. The CDR3 sequence is 18 residues long. Trimming at V came to 2 bases and at J to 1 base, leaving 13 bases not matched to a gene. CDR1 is MNHNS, CDR2 SASEGT, per germline. The CDR3 DNA sequence: TGTGCCAGCAGTGAAAGGTGGGGTGACAGGGCCAAGAACACTGAAGCTTTCTTT. It is translated as CASSERWGDRAKNTEAFF.

The chain links TRBV29-1 to TRBJ1-2; 7 bases are a match to TRBD1. Trimming cost V 6 bases and J 2 bases; bases outside gene matches: 6. Germline CDR1 and CDR2: SQVTM and ANQGSEA. This CDR3 has 13 amino acids. The CDR3 reads CSVGDSENYGYTF. CDR3 nucleotides: TGCAGCGTCGGGGACAGTGAAAACTATGGCTACACCTTC. Filled out from reference TRBV29-1 and TRBJ1-2, the complete variable domain reads SAVISQKPSRDICQRGTSLTIQCQVDSQVTMMFWYRQQPGQSLTLIATANQGSEATYESGFVIDKFPISRPNLTFSTLTVSNMSPEDSSIYLCSVGDSENYGYTFGSGTRLTVV.